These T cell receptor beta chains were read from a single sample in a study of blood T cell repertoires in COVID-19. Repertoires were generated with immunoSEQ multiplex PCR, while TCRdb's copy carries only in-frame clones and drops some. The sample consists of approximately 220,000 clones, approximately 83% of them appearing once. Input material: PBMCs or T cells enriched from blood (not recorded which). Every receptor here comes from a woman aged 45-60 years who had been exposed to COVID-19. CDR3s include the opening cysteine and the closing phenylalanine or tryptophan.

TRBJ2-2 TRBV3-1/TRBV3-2 CASSQVGALNTGELFF
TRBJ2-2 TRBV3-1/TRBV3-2 CASSQDETEGNTGELFF
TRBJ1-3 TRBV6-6 CASSYSRGSGDTIYF
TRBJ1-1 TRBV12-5 CASGLGGEAFF
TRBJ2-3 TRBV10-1 CASSDSLRTGWTDTQYF
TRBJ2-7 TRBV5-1 CASSSVGANYEQYF
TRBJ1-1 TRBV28 CASSPSAGPRTNTEAFF
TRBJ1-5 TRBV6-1 CASSDHRGWSNQPQHF
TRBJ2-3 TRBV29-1 CSGSGAAPRDTQYF
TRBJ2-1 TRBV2 CASRGRTYNEQFF
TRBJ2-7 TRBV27 CASSGSTGSYEQYF
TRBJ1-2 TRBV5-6 CASSLAGTANYGYTF
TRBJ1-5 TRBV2 CASSGEQGSQPQHF
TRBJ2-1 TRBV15 CATSRGGSGGKREQFF
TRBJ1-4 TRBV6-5 CASSHQFGVGEKLFF
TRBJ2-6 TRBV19 CASRGPWDTRVSGANVLTF
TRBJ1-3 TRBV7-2 CASSLWTGGAGNTIYF
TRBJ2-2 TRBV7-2 CASSLAVALAGGVNTGELFF
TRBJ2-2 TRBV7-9 CASSPYQANTGELFF
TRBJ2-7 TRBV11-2 CASSLRTGPNEQYF
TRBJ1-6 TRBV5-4 CASSKRGQADNSPLHF
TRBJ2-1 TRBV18 CASSPTGWGEYNEQFF
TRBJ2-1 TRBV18 CASSRKGEPYNEQFF
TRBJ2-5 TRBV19 CASSIDFAGFYQETQYF
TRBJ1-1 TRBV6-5 CASSSGNTEAFF
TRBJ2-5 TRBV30 CAWSVLTGRRETQYF
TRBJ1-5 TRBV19 CASSTGTGGNQPQHF
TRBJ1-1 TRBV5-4 CASSLGGFKTEAFF
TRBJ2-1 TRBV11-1 CASSQRWGRENEQFF
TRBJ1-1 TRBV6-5 CASSRPTGVGTEAFF
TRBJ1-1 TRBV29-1 CSVAWGHMNTEAFF
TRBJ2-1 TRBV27 CASSRDRGVHEQFF
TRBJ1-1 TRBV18 CASSPSGAAFF
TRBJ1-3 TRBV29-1 CSVEETDSGNTIYF
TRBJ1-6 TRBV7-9 CASSLDTGFFGSPLHF
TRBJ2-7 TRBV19 CASSMQQGSSYEQYF
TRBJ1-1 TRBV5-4 CASSLSGAQTEAFF
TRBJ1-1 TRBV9 CASSPREGTNTEAFF